Here is one T cell receptor (beta chain) with its context. This clonotype was counted at least ten times. Its specific antigen is unknown. Base qualities are not provided; no much larger clone lies one nucleotide away. To synthesize cDNA, template-switch 5'RACE was performed with a primer carrying a 10-nucleotide random unique molecular identifier so that each TCR transcript was tagged. Every sequencing run covered 15-18 subjects and yielded more than 170 million TCR-beta sequences. The RNeasy kit was used for extraction of total RNA. The KAPA Real-time Library Amplification kit was used to amplify TCR-beta VDJ regions with primers for the TCR constant region and the 5'RACE anchor. A first PCR added sample indexes and Illumina adaptors, after which a second PCR increased the library yield. After purification with Ampure beads, the TCR product of roughly 650 bp was size-selected on a 2% E-gel SizeSelection system. Library quality was checked on a Bioanalyzer, concentration was measured with Qubit, and libraries were quantified with the Kapa Library Quantification kit before pooling. Libraries were sequenced paired-end 2 x 150 bp on an Illumina HiSeq 2500. To increase sequence diversity, roughly 24-32% phiX was spiked into each library pool. The original pipeline was this. Quality-filtered reads were processed with the UMI-based MiGEC pipeline, and over 90% of raw TCR sequences were removed by the MiGEC pipeline during error correction. IMGT germline references were used for aligning VDJ genes, and each clonotype was defined as a unique CDR3 amino acid sequence together with its V-J genes. Clonal expansion, Shannon diversity and CDR3 relatedness were evaluated with VDJtools (CalcPairwiseDistances, ClusterSamples), while phylogenetic trees were built in CLCbio workbench. Using coefficient-of-variation modelling across technical triplicates, the study counted a clone as expanded if it had at least 8 unique UMIs. The raw public data were reprocessed by TCRdb itself: fastp quality trimming at Q25, MiXCR clonotype calling, in-frame beta chains only. CDR3 protein sequences are deduplicated, and each keeps its most common genes and DNA. It is TCRdb's table, rather than the study itself, that gives the V and J calls and clone size. Counted in this sample were roughly 30,000 distinct CDR3 sequences; 5% to 7.5% of them appeared once. 9% of the sample goes to the ten largest clones.

The entry originates in a study of neurological immune-mediated disorders (dated by TCRdb to the late 2010s). Describing the broader study: Peripheral blood TCR-beta repertoires from HTLV-I-associated myelopathy (HAM/TSP) patients, multiple sclerosis patients and healthy controls were compared by UMI-based sequencing. Alongside PBMC samples, the set of 80 to 130 TCR-beta libraries contained longitudinal samples, technical triplicates, and paired CD4+ and CD8+ T-cell subsets that had been sorted. The cohort comprised about 68 subjects: 14 HAM/TSP patients, 35 or so multiple sclerosis patients and 20 or so healthy controls.

The germline V gene supplies CDR1 MGHDK and CDR2 SYGVNS. V was cut back by 1 base and J by 7 bases, leaving a gap of 13 bases between them. The CDR3 goes from the cysteine to the phenylalanine over 15 residues. The DNA shown is the 45-base CDR3, in frame from base 1. Blood bank volunteers in Maryland, USA served as the healthy controls. Unsorted PBMC libraries were generated from 2 million PBMCs stored in RNAlater at -80 °C until RNA extraction. Peripheral blood was subjected to Ficoll-Hypaque density gradient centrifugation to isolate PBMCs, which were then cryopreserved in liquid nitrogen. Beyond this particular receptor, the publication reports: The highest TCR clonal expansion was observed in HAM/TSP patients, whereas the lowest was observed in MS patients, even when compared with healthy controls. Across subjects, expanded clones never shared an identical CDR3 amino acid sequence, which suggests that the TCR-beta repertoires in every group were private.

The TCR sequence derives from a woman aged 50 to 60 in good health. The sequenced sample was PBMCs. The V and J segments used are TRBV25-1 and TRBJ2-2, with no reliable assignment of the D segment. The CDR3: CASSEFPRDGGELFF. The sequenced DNA: TGTGCCAGCAGTGAATTTCCAAGGGATGGCGGGGAGCTGTTTTTT.